This T cell receptor beta chain was captured in a study of regulatory T cells in long-lasting Graves disease. Trimming removed 7 bases from V and 5 bases from J; junction bases left unmatched: 5. The CDR3 loop spans 13 amino acids. Germline CDR1 and CDR2: MNHEY and SMNVEV (reference sequence). Time point specified: newly diagnosed GD, antithyroid drugs for less than 3 months. Construction of the TCR library relied on RNA isolated from PBMCs. Relying on iRepertoire HTBI primers and Arm-PCR of CDR3 regions, the team built TCR beta libraries. TCRdb used MiXCR to reprocess the multiplex PCR reads, holding one entry per CDR3 protein. The sample contains some 460,000 distinct CDR3 sequences, 15% to 20% of which appear only once. In addition, the sample was reused for a study of T cells in Graves' hyperthyroidism and ophthalmopathy.

Here the sequenced sample was peripheral blood mononuclear cells (PBMCs), taken at new diagnosis, from a patient treated with antithyroid drugs. The J gene is TRBJ2-3, the V gene TRBV27; 8 bases map to TRBD1. This clonotype was obtained from a man between 35 and 55 years old with Graves disease. The CDR3 reads CASNDRGRDTQYF. The DNA for the CDR3 is TGTGCCAGCAACGACAGGGGAAGAGATACGCAGTATTTT.